These 19 T cell receptor beta chains were sequenced from one sample in a study of blood T cell repertoires in COVID-19. Sequencing used immunoSEQ multiplex PCR; TCRdb keeps in-frame clones, though not all of them. This repertoire shows around 220,000 clones, 65% to 90% found once; its top ten account for less than 4.5%. Sequences were obtained from peripheral blood. These receptors were collected from a man aged 45-65 years with acute or convalescent COVID-19.

This sequence joins TRBV6-1 and TRBJ1-1, with D hard to call. Germline lookup yields CDR1 MNHNS and CDR2 SASEGT. Trimming cost V 6 bases and J 4 bases, with 9 bases left between them. The CDR3 runs 12 residues. The CDR3 protein is CASRKMSTEAFF. The CDR3 nucleotides are TGTGCCAGCAGGAAGATGAGCACTGAAGCTTTCTTT.

V gene TRBV5-5 combines with J gene TRBJ1-5; 9 bases fit TRBD1. V trimming: 4 bases; J trimming: 8 bases; junction bases outside the gene matches: 7. The CDR3 covers 14 residues. In germline, CDR1 is SGHKS, CDR2 YYEKEE (reference sequence). This CDR3 reads CASSAGTGREPQHF. In DNA, the CDR3 is TGTGCCAGCAGCGCCGGGACAGGGAGGGAGCCCCAGCATTTT. Filled out from reference TRBV5-5 and TRBJ1-5, the complete variable domain reads DAGVTQSPTHLIKTRGQQVTLRCSPISGHKSVSWYQQVLGQGPQFIFQYYEKEERGRGNFPDRFSARQFPNYSSELNVNALLLGDSALYLCASSAGTGREPQHFGDGTRLSIL.

The chain joins TRBV29-1 to TRBJ2-7; maybe TRBD1 (5 bases). This CDR3 contains 12 residues. Germline CDR1 reads SQVTM; CDR2 reads ANQGSEA. The V end was cut by 3 bases, the J end by 2 bases, with 8 bases between. For the CDR3, the DNA is TGCAGCGTTGAGACGGACACCTACGAGCAGTACTTC. Translating gives CSVETDTYEQYF.

This sequence joins TRBV5-4 and TRBJ1-1; TRBD1 agrees at 8 bases. Germline V CDR1 and CDR2: SGHNT, YYREEE (reference sequence). V lost 2 bases, J lost 4 bases, and 7 bases stayed unmatched. This CDR3 is 15 amino acids long. Here the CDR3 DNA reads TGTGCCAGCAGCTTCCGGACAGGGACTGGCACTGAAGCTTTCTTT. Its protein product is CASSFRTGTGTEAFF.

This chain connects TRBV5-6 to TRBJ1-2, with 11 bases identical to TRBD1. V was pared by 4 bases and J by 8 bases, with 4 bases of the junction left unmatched. Germline assignment: CDR1 SGHDT and CDR2 YYEEEE. The CDR3 extends over 13 amino acids. In nucleotides, the CDR3 is TGTGCCAGCAGCATGGGACAGGGGGACGGCTACACCTTC. This gives the protein CASSMGQGDGYTF.

The chain is built from TRBV2 and TRBJ2-5; 10 bases are a match to TRBD1. V lost 8 bases to trimming and J lost 4 bases; unmatched junction nucleotides: 7. The CDR3 extends over 14 amino acids. Germline loops: CDR1 SNHLY, CDR2 FYNNEI. CDR3 sequence: CASGDRGRGETQYF. CDR3 DNA: TGTGCCAGCGGCGACAGGGGGCGCGGAGAGACCCAGTACTTC.

The chain recombines TRBV5-1 with TRBJ1-2, with no clear D. With 0 bases removed from V and 2 bases from J, the gap between germline ends came to 8 bases. Germline CDR1 and CDR2: SGHRS and YFSETQ. This CDR3 region has 14 residues. CDR3 coding DNA: TGCGCCAGCAGCTTGGACAGCCCGAACTATGGCTACACCTTC. It is translated as CASSLDSPNYGYTF.

The chain links TRBV6-5 to TRBJ1-1, with 8 positions matching TRBD1. Germline assignment: CDR1 MNHEY and CDR2 SVGAGI. V shed 6 bases, J shed 5 bases, and the junction held 14 bases outside the gene matches. This CDR3 has 16 amino acids. CDR3 loop: CASRYQRTGRETEAFF. The CDR3, as DNA: TGTGCCAGCAGGTACCAAAGGACAGGGAGGGAAACTGAAGCTTTCTTT.

The CDR3 DNA is TGCGCCAGCAGCCAAGGGAGGACAGGGGTCAATCAGCCCCAGCATTTT. This encodes CASSQGRTGVNQPQHF. The chain uses TRBV4-1 and TRBJ1-5; 9 nucleotides match TRBD1. CDR1 and CDR2 from the germline V gene are MGHRA and YSYEKL. The CDR3 length is 16 residues. V shed 1 base, J shed 3 bases, and the junction held 4 bases outside the gene matches.

CDR3 sequence: CASSIWGLATNTGELFF. The CDR3 coding sequence is TGTGCCAGTAGTATATGGGGACTAGCGACTAACACCGGGGAGCTGTTTTTT. The rearrangement uses TRBV19 and TRBJ2-2, with 10 bases identical to TRBD2. The CDR3 loop spans 17 amino acids. Germline CDR1 is LNHDA and CDR2 is SQIVND (reference sequence). The V and J ends lost 2 bases and 2 bases, in that order; junction bases with no gene match: 5.

This clone has only a few counts. The chain combines TRBV20-1 with TRBJ1-2; 7 bases match TRBD1. Germline V CDR1 and CDR2: DFQATT, SNEGSKA (reference sequence). The CDR3 has 11 residues. Trimming cost V 6 bases and J 8 bases; bases outside gene matches: 6. DNA of the CDR3: TGCAGTGCAAACAGGGGCGGGGGCTACACCTTC. Amino acids: CSANRGGGYTF.

The rearrangement links TRBV7-9 to TRBJ1-2; a weak D match, TRBD1 (5 bases). The V gene's germline CDR1 is SEHNR and CDR2 FQNEAQ (reference sequence). The CDR3 runs 13 residues. The V and J ends lost 6 bases and 8 bases respectively, with 16 bases between them. CDR3 nucleotide sequence: TGTGCCAGCAGTGTTGGGGGGGACCCAGGCTACACCTTC. Translated: CASSVGGDPGYTF.

The chain carries TRBV2 and TRBJ1-3; a possible D gene is TRBD1 (5 bases). The V and J ends lost 5 bases and 4 bases respectively, with 12 bases between them. CDR1 and CDR2 (germline): SNHLY, FYNNEI. CDR3 length: 14 residues. DNA for the CDR3: TGTGCCAGCAGTACCCAGGGAAGCGGAAACACCATATATTTT. Translation gives CASSTQGSGNTIYF.

J is TRBJ1-1 and V is TRBV5-1; a weak D match, TRBD1 (5 bases). Germline lookup yields CDR1 SGHRS and CDR2 YFSETQ. The CDR3 covers 13 residues. V dropped 0 bases and J dropped 8 bases, with 11 bases sitting between them. The CDR3 DNA follows: TGCGCCAGCAGCTTGGGAGACAGTAAAGAAGCTTTCTTT. Translating it yields CASSLGDSKEAFF.

The chain recombines TRBV9 with TRBJ2-6; D gene ambiguous. V was clipped by 0 bases and J by 2 bases, with 6 bases between them. CDR3 length: 15 residues. CDR1 SGDLS and CDR2 YYNGEE come from the germline V gene. The CDR3 is CASSVEPTGANVLTF. In nucleotides, the CDR3 is TGTGCCAGCAGCGTAGAGCCTACTGGGGCCAACGTCCTGACTTTC.

The J gene is TRBJ1-1, the V gene TRBV30; D unclear. The CDR3 totals 11 residues. CDR1 is GTSNPN and CDR2 is SVGIG in the germline V gene (reference sequence). CDR3 in DNA: TGTGCTTCCCGGGAGAACACTGAAGCTTTCTTT. Translating it yields CASRENTEAFF.

This clone occurred once. This chain joins TRBV7-3 and TRBJ2-6; perhaps TRBD1 as D (6 bases). Trimming pared 4 bases from V and 2 bases from J, leaving 12 bases between. The CDR3 is 16 residues long. The germline gives CDR1 SGHTA, CDR2 FQGTGA. The CDR3 nucleotides read TGTGCCAGCAGCTACACAGGGAGCCCTGGGGCCAACGTCCTGACTTTC. This translates into CASSYTGSPGANVLTF.

The chain has TRBV5-1 and TRBJ1-2, with 9 bases identical to TRBD1. Germline V gene sequence: CDR1 SGHRS, CDR2 YFSETQ. CDR3 length: 14 amino acids. V lost 2 bases, J lost 4 bases, and 3 bases stayed unmatched. The CDR3 DNA follows: TGCGCCAGCAGCTTACGGACAGGGGCCTATGGCTACACCTTC. Amino acids: CASSLRTGAYGYTF.

The rearrangement joins TRBV6-2 or TRBV6-3 to TRBJ1-2, with D unclear. Germline assignment: CDR1 MNHEY and CDR2 SVGEGT. This CDR3 contains 11 residues. The V end was cut by 2 bases, the J end by 6 bases, with 4 bases between. This chain's CDR3 is CASSYQDGYTF. The DNA for the CDR3 is TGTGCCAGCAGTTACCAGGATGGCTACACCTTC.